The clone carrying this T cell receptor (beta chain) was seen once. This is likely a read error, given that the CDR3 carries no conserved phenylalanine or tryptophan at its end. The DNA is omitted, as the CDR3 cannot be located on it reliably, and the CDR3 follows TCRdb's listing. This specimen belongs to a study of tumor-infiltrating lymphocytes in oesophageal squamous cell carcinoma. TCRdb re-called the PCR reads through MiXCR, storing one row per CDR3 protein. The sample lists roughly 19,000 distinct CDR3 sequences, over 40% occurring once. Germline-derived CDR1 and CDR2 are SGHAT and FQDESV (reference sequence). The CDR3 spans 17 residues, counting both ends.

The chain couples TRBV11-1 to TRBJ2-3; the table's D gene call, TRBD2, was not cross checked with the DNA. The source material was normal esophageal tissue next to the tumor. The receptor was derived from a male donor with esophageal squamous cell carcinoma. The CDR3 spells CASSLFNGRNSPLHFGN.